Sequencing of this TCR beta chain was carried out in a study of blood T cell repertoires in COVID-19. The wider study: From the United States, Italy and Spain came samples of acute and convalescent COVID-19. T cells, B-cell-depleted T cells, or PBMCs provided the cDNA or gDNA that served as material.

In the original analysis: For nucleated cells, counts were estimated from reference gene primer amplification. Measured with immunoSEQ multiplex PCR; TCRdb has only the in-frame clones, and not every one. That table supplies the V and J calls and clone size; D and trimming were determined from the DNA. The sample shows 59,000 or so clones, 80% of them seen only once. Germline V gene data show CDR1 as SGDLS and CDR2 as YYNGEE. V shed 1 base and J shed 6 bases, with 19 bases lying between them. The length of the CDR3 is 16 residues. The chain combines TRBV9 with TRBJ1-1, with D perhaps TRBD1 (5 bases). The sample consisted of peripheral blood. The TCR was taken from a man in his sixties with acute or convalescent COVID-19. The CDR3 DNA follows: TGTGCCAGCAGCGTACGGGTCGACAGTCGATTCTCTGAAGCTTTCTTT. Protein: CASSVRVDSRFSEAFF.